The entry below describes one TCR beta chain. As yet, its antigen is unknown. The data belong to a study of vaccination effects on CD4 cells after COVID-19. Under the ViraFEST assay, PBMC were stimulated with viral peptide pools so that antigen-specific CD4+ T cells expanded. Sequencing was performed afterwards. Isolating CD4+ T cells followed less than 12 days of culture. Two doses of BNT162b2 or mRNA-1273 vaccine were administered to participants. Clones were sequenced by immunoSEQ multiplex PCR, and TCRdb holds only the in-frame ones, with some missing. The sample contains around 22,000 clones, 72% of which appear only once. Germline V gene lookup returns CDR1 KGHSH and CDR2 LQKENI. Deletions cut 3 bases from V and 7 bases from J, with 8 bases between. CDR3 size: 12 residues.

Sequencing used CD4+ T cells from PBMCs cultured with HCoV-NL63 spike peptides, obtained after COVID-19 vaccination. The source of this sequence is a human donor who received a COVID-19 vaccine. This chain connects TRBV18 to TRBJ2-3; D uncertain. The CDR3 reads CASSPQQNTQYF. The DNA for the CDR3 is TGTGCCAGCTCACCGCAACAGAATACGCAGTATTTT. Full variable domain (outside the CDR3, taken from reference TRBV18 and TRBJ2-3): NAGVMQNPRHLVRRRGQEARLRCSPMKGHSHVYWYRQLPEEGLKFMVYLQKENIIDESGMPKERFSAEFPKEGPSILRIQQVVRGDSAAYFCASSPQQNTQYFGPGTRLTVL.